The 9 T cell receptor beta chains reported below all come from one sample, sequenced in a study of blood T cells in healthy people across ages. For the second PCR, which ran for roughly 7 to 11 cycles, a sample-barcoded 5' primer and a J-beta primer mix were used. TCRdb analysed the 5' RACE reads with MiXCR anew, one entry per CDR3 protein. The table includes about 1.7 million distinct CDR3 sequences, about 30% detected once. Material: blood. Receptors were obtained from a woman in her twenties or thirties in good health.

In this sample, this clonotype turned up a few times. The DNA for the CDR3 is TGCGCCAGCAGATCGACAGGGGGGCCCCAGTACTTC. Translating gives CASRSTGGPQYF. The chain carries TRBV5-1 and TRBJ2-5, with TRBD1 matching 9 bases. The CDR3 totals 12 residues. J gave up 9 bases and V 5 bases, and 5 bases lay outside the gene matches. Germline CDR1 and CDR2: SGHRS and YFSETQ.

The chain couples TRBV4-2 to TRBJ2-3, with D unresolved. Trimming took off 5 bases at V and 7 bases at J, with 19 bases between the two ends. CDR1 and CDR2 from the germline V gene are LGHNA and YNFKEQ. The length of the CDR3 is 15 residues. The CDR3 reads CASSMDLNSINTQYF. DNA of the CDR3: TGTGCCAGCAGCATGGACCTGAATAGTATCAATACGCAGTATTTT.

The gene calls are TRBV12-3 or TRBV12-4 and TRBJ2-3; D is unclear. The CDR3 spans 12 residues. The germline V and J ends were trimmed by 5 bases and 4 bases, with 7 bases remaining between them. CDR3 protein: CASSMTADTQYF. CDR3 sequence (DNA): TGTGCCAGCAGTATGACCGCAGATACGCAGTATTTT.

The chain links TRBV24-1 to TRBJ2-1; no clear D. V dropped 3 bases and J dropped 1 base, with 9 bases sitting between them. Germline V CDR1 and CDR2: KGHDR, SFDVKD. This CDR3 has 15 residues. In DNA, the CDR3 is TGTGCCACCAGTGATCGGTCGACGTCCTACAATGAGCAGTTCTTC. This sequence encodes CATSDRSTSYNEQFF.

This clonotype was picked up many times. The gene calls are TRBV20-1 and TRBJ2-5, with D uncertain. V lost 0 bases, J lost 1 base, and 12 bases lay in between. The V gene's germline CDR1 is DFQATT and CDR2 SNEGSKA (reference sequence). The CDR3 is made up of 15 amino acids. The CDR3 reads CSARDGGRPQETQYF. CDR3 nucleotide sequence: TGCAGTGCTAGAGATGGCGGACGGCCCCAAGAGACCCAGTACTTC.

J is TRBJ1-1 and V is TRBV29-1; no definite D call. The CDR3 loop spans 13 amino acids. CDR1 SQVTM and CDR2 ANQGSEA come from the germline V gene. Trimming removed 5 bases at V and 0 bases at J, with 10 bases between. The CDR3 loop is CSVWTRLNTEAFF. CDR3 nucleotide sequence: TGCAGCGTTTGGACGCGTTTGAACACTGAAGCTTTCTTT.

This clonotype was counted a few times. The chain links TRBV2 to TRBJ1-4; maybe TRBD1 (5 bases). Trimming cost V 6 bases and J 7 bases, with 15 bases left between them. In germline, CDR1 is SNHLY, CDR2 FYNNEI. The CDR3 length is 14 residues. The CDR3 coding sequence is TGTGCCAGCAGCGACCGGGCTGGGGGTGAAAAACTGTTTTTT. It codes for CASSDRAGGEKLFF.

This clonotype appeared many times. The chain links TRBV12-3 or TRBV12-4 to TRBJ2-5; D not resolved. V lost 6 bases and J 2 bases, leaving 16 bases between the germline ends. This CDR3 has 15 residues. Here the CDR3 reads CASSRADVRQETQYF. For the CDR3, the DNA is TGTGCCAGCAGCCGCGCGGACGTCCGACAAGAGACCCAGTACTTC.

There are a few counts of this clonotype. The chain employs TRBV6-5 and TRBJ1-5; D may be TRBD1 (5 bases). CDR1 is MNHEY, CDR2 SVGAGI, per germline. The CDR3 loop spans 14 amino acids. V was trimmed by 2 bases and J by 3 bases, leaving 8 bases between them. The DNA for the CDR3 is TGTGCCAGCAGTTACGGGGGATACAATCAGCCCCAGCATTTT. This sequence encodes CASSYGGYNQPQHF.